This TCR beta chain was captured in a study of shared T cell receptors in the human thymus. The CDR3 is 14 amino acids. Germline loops: CDR1 SQVTM, CDR2 ANQGSEA. V dropped 7 bases and J dropped 5 bases, with 17 bases sitting between them. Profiled with immunoSEQ multiplex PCR; TCRdb holds only in-frame clones, not every one. The table includes 600,000 to 900,000 clones, approximately 85% detected once. The same sample was also studied in work on human thymus T cells. As that study records: The donors were infants in Finland with congenital heart defects, otherwise immunologically healthy. Obtained as resections during corrective heart surgery, the thymus tissue was then studied. Biased V and J segment usage appeared in thymus and peripheral blood. Unrelated individuals had highly overlapping thymic repertoires, as reported in related research.

The rearrangement joins TRBV29-1 to TRBJ1-4; no reliable D call. The clonotype was recovered from a girl less than two years old with a congenital heart defect. Sequenced: thymocytes. CDR3 coding DNA: TGCAGCGCCATGTCAGGCGGGGTGAATGAAAAACTGTTTTTT. It encodes CSAMSGGVNEKLFF.